This TCR beta chain derives from a study of T cells in localized non-small cell lung cancer. A remark on this clone: The antigen remains undetermined.

Whole-study findings and limits: Compared with tumor, uninvolved adjacent lung displayed greater T cell clonality, ranking highest overall. Adjacent lung tissue had a median around 57 of the top 100 clones found in the tumor.

Sequencing was performed with immunoSEQ multiplex PCR; in TCRdb, only in-frame clones are kept and a portion is missing. In the table there are 31,000 or so clones, roughly nine tenths of which are singletons. The material sequenced was peripheral blood, taken before any cancer treatment. The sequence came from a woman aged 40 to 75 with stage I lung adenocarcinoma.

CDR3 protein: CASSFLPDRTYEQYF. The CDR3 coding sequence is TGTGCCAGCAGTTTTTTGCCGGACCGCACCTACGAGCAGTACTTC. The chain joins TRBV27 to TRBJ2-7; no firm D call. The CDR3 is made up of 15 amino acids. CDR1 MNHEY and CDR2 SMNVEV come from the germline V gene (reference sequence). The V end was cut by 3 bases, the J end by 2 bases, with 14 bases between.